The text below deals with one T cell receptor beta chain. The data stem from a study of blood T cell repertoires in COVID-19. Study-level background: COVID-19 samples collected from the United States, Italy and Spain covered acute and convalescent phases. The cDNA or gDNA used as material had been derived from T cells, B-cell-depleted T cells, or PBMCs.

In the original processing: From reference gene primer amplification, estimates of nucleated cell counts were derived. Clones were sequenced by immunoSEQ multiplex PCR, and TCRdb holds only the in-frame ones, with some missing. Clone size and V and J calls were adopted from that table, with D and trimming inferred from the DNA. The sample carries 150,000 to 170,000 clones, approximately 80% recorded once. The J segment lost 3 bases and the V segment lost 3 bases, leaving 3 bases of the junction unmatched. Germline V lookup: CDR1 KGHSH, CDR2 LQKENI. The CDR3 is made up of 16 amino acids. The chain is built from TRBV18 and TRBJ1-4, with 11 nucleotides matching TRBD1. Sequenced material: peripheral blood. The clonotype comes from a woman in her sixties or seventies with acute or convalescent COVID-19. CDR3 sequence reads: CASSPRTGGPNEKLFF. In nucleotides, the CDR3 is TGTGCCAGCTCACCGAGGACAGGGGGCCCTAATGAAAAACTGTTTTTT.